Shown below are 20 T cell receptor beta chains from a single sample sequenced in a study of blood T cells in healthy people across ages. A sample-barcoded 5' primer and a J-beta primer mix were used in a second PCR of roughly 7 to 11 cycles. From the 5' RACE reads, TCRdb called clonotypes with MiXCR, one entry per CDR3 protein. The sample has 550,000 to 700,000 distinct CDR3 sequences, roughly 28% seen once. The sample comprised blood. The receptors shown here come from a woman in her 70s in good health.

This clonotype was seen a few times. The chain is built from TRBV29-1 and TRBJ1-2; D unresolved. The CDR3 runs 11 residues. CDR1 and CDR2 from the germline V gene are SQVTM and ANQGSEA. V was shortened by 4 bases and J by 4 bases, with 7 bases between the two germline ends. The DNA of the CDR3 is TGCAGCGTTGCCAGTTCCTATGGCTACACCTTC. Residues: CSVASSYGYTF.

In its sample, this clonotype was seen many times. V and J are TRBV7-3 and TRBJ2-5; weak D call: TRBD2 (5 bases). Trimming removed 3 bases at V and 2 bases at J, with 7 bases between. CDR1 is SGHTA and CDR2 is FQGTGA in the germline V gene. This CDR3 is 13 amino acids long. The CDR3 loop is CASSFGGQETQYF. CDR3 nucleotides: TGTGCCAGCAGCTTCGGCGGGCAAGAGACCCAGTACTTC.

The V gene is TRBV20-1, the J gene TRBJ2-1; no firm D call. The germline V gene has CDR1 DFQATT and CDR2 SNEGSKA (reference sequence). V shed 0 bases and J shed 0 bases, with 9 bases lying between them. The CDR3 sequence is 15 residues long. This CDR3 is CSARDEVASYNEQFF. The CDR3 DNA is TGCAGTGCTAGAGATGAGGTAGCCTCCTACAATGAGCAGTTCTTC.

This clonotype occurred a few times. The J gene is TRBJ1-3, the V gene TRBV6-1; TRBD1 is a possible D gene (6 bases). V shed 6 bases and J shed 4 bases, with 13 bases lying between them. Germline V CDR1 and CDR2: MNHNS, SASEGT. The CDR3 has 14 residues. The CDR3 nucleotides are TGTGCCAGCAGCCAACAGGGTAACGGAAACACCATATATTTT. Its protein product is CASSQQGNGNTIYF.

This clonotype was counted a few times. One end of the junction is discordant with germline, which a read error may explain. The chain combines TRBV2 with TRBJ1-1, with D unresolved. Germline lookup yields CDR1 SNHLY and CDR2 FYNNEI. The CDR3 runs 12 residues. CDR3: CASGLENTEAFF. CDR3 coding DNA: TGTGCCAGCGGGCTAGAGAACACCGAAGCTTTCTTT.

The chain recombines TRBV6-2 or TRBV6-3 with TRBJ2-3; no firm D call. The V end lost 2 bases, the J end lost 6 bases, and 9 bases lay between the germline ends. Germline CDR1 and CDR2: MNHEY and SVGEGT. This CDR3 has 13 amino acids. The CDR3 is CASSYRIKDTQYF. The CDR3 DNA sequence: TGTGCCAGCAGTTACAGAATCAAGGATACGCAGTATTTT.

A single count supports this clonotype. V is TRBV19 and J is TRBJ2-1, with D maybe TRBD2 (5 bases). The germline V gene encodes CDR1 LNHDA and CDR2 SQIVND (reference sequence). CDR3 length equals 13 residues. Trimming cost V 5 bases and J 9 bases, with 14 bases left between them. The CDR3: CASSQARATEQFF. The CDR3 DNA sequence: TGTGCCAGTAGTCAAGCGAGGGCCACTGAGCAGTTCTTC.

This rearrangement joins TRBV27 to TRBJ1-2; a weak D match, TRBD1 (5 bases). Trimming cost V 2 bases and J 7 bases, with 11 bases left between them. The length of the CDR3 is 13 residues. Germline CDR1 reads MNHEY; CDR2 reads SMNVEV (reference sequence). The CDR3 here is CASSLAGRGGYTF. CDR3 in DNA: TGTGCCAGCAGTTTAGCAGGGCGGGGTGGCTACACCTTC.

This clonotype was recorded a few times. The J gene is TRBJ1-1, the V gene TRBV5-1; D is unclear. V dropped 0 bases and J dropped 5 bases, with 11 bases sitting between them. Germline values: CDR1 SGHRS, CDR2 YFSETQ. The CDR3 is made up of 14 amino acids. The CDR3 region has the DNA TGCGCCAGCAGCTTGGACCCGGAGGGTACTGAAGCTTTCTTT. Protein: CASSLDPEGTEAFF. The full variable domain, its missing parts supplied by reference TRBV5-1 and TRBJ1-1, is KAGVTQTPRYLIKTRGQQVTLSCSPISGHRSVSWYQQTPGQGLQFLFEYFSETQRNKGNFPGRFSGRQFSNSRSEMNVSTLELGDSALYLCASSLDPEGTEAFFGQGTRLTVV.

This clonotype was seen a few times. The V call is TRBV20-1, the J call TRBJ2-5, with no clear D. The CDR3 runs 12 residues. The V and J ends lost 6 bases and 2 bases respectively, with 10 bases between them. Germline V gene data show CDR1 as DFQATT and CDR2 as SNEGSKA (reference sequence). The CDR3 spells CSALLGQETQYF. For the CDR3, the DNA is TGCAGTGCCCTTCTAGGGCAAGAGACCCAGTACTTC.

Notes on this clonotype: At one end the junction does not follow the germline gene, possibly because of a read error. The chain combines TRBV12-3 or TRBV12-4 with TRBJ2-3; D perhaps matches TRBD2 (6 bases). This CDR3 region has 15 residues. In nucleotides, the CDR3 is TGTGCCAGCAATTCTCGGCAGGGAGGCACAGATACGCAGTGTTTT. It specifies CASNSRQGGTDTQCF.

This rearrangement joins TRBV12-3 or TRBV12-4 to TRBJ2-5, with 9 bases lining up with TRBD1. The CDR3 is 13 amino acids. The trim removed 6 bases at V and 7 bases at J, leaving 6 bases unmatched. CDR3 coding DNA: TGTGCCAGCAGAACAGGGGGCGTCGTGACCCAGTACTTC. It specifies CASRTGGVVTQYF.

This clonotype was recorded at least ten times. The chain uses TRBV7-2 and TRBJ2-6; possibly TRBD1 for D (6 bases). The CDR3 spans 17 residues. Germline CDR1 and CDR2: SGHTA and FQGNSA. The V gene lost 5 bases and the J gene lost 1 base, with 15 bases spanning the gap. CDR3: CASSPQGSWSGANVLTF. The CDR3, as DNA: TGTGCCAGCAGCCCACAGGGTAGTTGGTCTGGGGCCAACGTCCTGACTTTC.

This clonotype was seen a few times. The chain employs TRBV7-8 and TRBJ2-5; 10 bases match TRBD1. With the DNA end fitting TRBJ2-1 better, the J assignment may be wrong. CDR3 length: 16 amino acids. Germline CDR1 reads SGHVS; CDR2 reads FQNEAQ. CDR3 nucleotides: TGTGCCAGCAGCTTTACCACGGGACAGGGGATCAATGAGCAGTTCTTC. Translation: CASSFTTGQGINEQFF.

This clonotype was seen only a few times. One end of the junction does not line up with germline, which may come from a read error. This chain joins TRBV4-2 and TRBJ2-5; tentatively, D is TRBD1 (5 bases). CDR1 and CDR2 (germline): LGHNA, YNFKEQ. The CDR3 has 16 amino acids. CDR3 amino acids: CASNQDPGLPRGTQYF. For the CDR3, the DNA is TGTGCCAGCAACCAAGACCCGGGCCTCCCAAGGGGGACCCAGTACTTC.

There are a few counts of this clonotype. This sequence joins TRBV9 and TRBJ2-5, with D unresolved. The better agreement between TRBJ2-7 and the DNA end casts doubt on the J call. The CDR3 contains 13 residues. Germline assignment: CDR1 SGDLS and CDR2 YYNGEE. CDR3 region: CASSRDATYEQYF. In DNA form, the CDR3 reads TGTGCCAGCAGCAGGGATGCAACCTACGAGCAGTACTTC.

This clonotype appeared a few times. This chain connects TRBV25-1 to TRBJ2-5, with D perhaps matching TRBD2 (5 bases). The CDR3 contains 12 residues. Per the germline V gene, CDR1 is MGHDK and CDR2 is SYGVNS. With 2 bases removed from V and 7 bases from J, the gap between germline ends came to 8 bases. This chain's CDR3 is CASSEAGLTQYF. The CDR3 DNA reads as TGTGCCAGCAGTGAAGCGGGCCTGACCCAGTACTTC.

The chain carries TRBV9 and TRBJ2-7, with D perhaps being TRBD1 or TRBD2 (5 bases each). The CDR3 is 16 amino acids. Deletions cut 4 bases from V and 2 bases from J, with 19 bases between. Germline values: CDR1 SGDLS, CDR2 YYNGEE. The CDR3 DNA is TGTGCCAGCAGCCCCCGCACAGGCTGGGGGACCTACGAGCAGTACTTC. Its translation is CASSPRTGWGTYEQYF.

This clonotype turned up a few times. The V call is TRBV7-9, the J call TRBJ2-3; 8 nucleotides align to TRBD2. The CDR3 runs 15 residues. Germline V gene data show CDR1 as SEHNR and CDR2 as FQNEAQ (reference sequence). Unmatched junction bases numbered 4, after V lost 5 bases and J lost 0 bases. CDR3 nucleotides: TGTGCCAGCAGCCCCGGGAGGGTGAGCACAGATACGCAGTATTTT. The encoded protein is CASSPGRVSTDTQYF.

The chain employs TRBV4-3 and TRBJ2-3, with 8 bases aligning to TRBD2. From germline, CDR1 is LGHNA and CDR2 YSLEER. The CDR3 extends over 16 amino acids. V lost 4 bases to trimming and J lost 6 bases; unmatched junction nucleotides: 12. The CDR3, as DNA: TGCGCCAGCAGCCGCCGGACCAGCGGGGGAAGGGATACGCAGTATTTT. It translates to CASSRRTSGGRDTQYF.